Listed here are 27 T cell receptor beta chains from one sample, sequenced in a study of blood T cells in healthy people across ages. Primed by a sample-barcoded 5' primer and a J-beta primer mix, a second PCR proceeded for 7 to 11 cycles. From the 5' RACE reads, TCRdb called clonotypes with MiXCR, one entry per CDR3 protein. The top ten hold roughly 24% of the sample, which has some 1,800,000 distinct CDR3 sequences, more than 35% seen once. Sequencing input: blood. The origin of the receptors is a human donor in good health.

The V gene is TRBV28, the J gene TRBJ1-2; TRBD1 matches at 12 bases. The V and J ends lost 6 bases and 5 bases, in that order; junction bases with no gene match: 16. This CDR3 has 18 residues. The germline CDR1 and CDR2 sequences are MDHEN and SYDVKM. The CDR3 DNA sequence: TGTGCCAGCAGGGCTACAGGGACAGGGGGCTCCCTCCCATATGGCTACACCTTC. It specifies CASRATGTGGSLPYGYTF.

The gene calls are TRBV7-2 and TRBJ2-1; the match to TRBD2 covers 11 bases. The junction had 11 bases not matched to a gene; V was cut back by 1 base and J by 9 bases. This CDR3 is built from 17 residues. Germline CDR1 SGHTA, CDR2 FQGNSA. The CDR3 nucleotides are TGTGCCAGCAGCTTAGTTTTTAGCGGGGGGGCGCCCAGTGAGCAGTTCTTC. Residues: CASSLVFSGGAPSEQFF.

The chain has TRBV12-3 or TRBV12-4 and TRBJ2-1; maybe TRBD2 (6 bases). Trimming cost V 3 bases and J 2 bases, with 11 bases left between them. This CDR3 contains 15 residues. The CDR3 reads CASSLFRGTYNEQFF. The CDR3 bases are TGTGCCAGCAGTTTGTTTCGGGGGACCTACAATGAGCAGTTCTTC.

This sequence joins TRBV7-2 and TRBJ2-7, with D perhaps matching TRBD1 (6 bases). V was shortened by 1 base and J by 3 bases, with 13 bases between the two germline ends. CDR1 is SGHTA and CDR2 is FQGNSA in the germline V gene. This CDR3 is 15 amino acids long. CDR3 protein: CASSLDPGVGYEQYF. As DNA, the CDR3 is TGTGCCAGCAGCTTAGATCCAGGGGTTGGCTACGAGCAGTACTTC. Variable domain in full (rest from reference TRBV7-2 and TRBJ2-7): GAGVSQSPSNKVTEKGKDVELRCDPISGHTALYWYRQSLGQGLEFLIYFQGNSAPDKSGLPSDRFSAERTGGSVSTLTIQRTQQEDSAVYLCASSLDPGVGYEQYFGPGTRLTVT.

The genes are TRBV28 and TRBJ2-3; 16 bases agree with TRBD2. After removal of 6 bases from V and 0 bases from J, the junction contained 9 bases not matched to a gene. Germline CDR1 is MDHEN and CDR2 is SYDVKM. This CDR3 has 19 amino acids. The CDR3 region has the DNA TGTGCCAGCAGACCCACGGGACTAGCGGGGGGGCTAAGCACAGATACGCAGTATTTT. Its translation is CASRPTGLAGGLSTDTQYF.

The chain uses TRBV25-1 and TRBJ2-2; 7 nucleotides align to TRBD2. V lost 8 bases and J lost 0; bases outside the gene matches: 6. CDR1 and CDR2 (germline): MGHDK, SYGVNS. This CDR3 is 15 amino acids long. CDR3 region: CASGPGGTNTGELFF. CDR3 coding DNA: TGTGCCAGCGGCCCCGGGGGGACGAACACCGGGGAGCTGTTTTTT.

The CDR3: CASSLADLNTEAFF. DNA of the CDR3: TGCGCCAGCAGCCTAGCAGACCTGAACACTGAAGCTTTCTTT. V is TRBV5-1 and J is TRBJ1-1; D gene ambiguous. The germline gives CDR1 SGHRS, CDR2 YFSETQ. V was pared by 4 bases and J by 0 bases, with 10 bases between. The CDR3 covers 14 residues. The variable domain in full, with the rest retrieved from reference TRBV5-1 and TRBJ1-1, is KAGVTQTPRYLIKTRGQQVTLSCSPISGHRSVSWYQQTPGQGLQFLFEYFSETQRNKGNFPGRFSGRQFSNSRSEMNVSTLELGDSALYLCASSLADLNTEAFFGQGTRLTVV.

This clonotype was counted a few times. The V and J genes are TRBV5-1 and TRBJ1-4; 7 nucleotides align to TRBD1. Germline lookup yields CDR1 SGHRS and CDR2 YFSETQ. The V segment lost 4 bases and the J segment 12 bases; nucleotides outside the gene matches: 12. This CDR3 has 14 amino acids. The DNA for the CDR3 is TGCGCCAGCAGCAAGACAGGGACACCCCAGGAACTGTTTTTT. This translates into CASSKTGTPQELFF. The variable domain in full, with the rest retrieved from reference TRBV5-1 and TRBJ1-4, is KAGVTQTPRYLIKTRGQQVTLSCSPISGHRSVSWYQQTPGQGLQFLFEYFSETQRNKGNFPGRFSGRQFSNSRSEMNVSTLELGDSALYLCASSKTGTPQELFFGSGTQLSVL.

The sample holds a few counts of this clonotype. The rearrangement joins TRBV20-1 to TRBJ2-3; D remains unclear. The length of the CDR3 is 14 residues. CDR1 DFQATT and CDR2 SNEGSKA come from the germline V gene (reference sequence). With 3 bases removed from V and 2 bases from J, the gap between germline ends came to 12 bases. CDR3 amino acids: CSASPKSFTDTQYF. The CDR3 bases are TGCAGTGCTAGTCCCAAGTCATTCACAGATACGCAGTATTTT.

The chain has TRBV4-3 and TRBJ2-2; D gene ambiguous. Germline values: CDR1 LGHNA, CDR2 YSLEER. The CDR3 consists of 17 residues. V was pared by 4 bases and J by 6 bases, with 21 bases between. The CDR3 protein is CASSLDPTMRYAGELFF. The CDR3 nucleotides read TGCGCCAGCAGCCTGGACCCGACAATGCGTTACGCCGGGGAGCTGTTTTTT.

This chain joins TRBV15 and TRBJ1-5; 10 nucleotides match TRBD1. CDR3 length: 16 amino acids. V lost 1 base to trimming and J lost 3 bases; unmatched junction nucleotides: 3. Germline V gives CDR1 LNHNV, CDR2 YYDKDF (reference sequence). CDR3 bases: TGTGCCACCAGCAGAGGAGGGACAGGGGACAATCAGCCCCAGCATTTT. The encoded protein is CATSRGGTGDNQPQHF.

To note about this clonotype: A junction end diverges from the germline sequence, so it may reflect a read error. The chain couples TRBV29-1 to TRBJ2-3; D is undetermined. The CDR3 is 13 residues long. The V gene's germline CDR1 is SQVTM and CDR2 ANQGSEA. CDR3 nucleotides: TGCAGCATTGAAAATACAATCTCAGATACGCAGTATTTT. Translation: CSIENTISDTQYF.

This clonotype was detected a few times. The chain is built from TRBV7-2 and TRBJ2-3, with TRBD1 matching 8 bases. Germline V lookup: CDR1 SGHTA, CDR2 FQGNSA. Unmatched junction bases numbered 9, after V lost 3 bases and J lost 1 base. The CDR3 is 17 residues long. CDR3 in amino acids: CASSFGVSGQGTDTQYF. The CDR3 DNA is TGTGCCAGCAGCTTTGGGGTTTCGGGACAGGGCACAGATACGCAGTATTTT.

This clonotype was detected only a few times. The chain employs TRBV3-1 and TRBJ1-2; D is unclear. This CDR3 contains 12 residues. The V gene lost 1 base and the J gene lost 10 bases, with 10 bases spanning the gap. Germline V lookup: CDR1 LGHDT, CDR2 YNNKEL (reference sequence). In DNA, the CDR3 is TGTGCCAGCAGCCAAGGATACGCCTACTACACCTTC. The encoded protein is CASSQGYAYYTF.

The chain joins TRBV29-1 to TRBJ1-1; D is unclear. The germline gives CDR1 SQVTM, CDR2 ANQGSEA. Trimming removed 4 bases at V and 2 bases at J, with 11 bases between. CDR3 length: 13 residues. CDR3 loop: CSVASGGNTEAFF. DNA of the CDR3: TGCAGCGTTGCGTCCGGAGGAAACACTGAAGCTTTCTTT.

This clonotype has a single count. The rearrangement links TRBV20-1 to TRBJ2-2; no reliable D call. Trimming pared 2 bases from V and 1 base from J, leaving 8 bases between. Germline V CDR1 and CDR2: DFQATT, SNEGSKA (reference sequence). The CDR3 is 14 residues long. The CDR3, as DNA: TGCAGTGCTAGAAGTACACGGAACACCGGGGAGCTGTTTTTT. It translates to CSARSTRNTGELFF.

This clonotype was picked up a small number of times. Here the CDR3 reads CATGRNPGTGNVTDTQYF. The CDR3 region has the DNA TGTGCCACCGGACGAAACCCCGGGACAGGGAATGTCACAGATACGCAGTATTTT. This chain uses TRBV10-3 with TRBJ2-3; 9 bases are shared with TRBD1. Germline V gene sequence: CDR1 ENHRY, CDR2 SYGVKD. V trimming: 10 bases; J trimming: 2 bases; junction bases outside the gene matches: 19. CDR3 length: 18 residues.

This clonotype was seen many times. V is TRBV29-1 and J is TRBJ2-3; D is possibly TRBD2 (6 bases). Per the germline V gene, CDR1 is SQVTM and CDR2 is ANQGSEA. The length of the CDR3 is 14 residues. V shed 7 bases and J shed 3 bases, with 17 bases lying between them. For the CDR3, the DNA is TGCAGCGCTCCCATGGGGAGGAGTACAGATACGCAGTATTTT. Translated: CSAPMGRSTDTQYF.

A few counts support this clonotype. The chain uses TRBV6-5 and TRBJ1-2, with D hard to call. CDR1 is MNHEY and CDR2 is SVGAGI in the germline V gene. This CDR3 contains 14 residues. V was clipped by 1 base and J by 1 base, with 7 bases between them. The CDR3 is CASSYYSLNYGYTF. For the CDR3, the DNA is TGTGCCAGCAGTTACTACAGCCTTAACTATGGCTACACCTTC.

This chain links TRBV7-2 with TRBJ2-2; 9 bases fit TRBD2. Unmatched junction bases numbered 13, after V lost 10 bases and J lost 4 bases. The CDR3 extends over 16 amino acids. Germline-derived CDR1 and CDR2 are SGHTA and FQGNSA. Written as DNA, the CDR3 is TGTGCCACCATAGCGGGGGAAACACGGGGCACCGGGGAGCTGTTTTTT. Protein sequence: CATIAGETRGTGELFF.

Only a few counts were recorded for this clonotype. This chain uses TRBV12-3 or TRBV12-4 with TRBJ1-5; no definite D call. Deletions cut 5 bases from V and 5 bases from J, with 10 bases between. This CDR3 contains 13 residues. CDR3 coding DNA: TGTGCCAGCAGTCCAACCTCCTATCAGCCCCAGCATTTT. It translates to CASSPTSYQPQHF.

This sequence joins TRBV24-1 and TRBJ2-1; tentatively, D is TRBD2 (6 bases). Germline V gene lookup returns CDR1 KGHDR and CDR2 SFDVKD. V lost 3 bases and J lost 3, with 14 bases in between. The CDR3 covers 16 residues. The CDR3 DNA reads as TGTGCCACCAGTGATCCGGCTGGACTATTCTACAATGAGCAGTTCTTC. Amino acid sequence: CATSDPAGLFYNEQFF.

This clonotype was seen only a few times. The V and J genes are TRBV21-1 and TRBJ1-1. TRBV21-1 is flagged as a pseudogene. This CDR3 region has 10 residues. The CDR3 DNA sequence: TGTGCCAGCAGCAAACTTGAAGCTTTCTTT. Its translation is CASSKLEAFF.

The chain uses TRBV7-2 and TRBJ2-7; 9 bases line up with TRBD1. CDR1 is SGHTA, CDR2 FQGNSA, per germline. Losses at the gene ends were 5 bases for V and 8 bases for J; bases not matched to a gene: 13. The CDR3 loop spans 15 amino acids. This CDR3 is CASSRNRGRGAQQYF. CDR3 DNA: TGTGCCAGCAGCCGGAACAGGGGGCGCGGGGCTCAGCAGTACTTC.

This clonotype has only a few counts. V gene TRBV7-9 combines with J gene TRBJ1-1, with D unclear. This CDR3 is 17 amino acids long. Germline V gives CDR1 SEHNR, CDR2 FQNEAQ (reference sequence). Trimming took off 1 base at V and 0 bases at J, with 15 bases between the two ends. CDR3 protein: CASSLEWRNDMNTEAFF. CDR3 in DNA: TGTGCCAGCAGCTTAGAGTGGCGGAATGACATGAACACTGAAGCTTTCTTT.

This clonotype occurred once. The CDR3 loop is CSASSGGVAETQYF. The CDR3 nucleotides are TGCAGTGCTAGCAGCGGGGGGGTTGCGGAGACCCAGTACTTC. The V call is TRBV20-1, the J call TRBJ2-5; 10 nucleotides line up with TRBD2. This CDR3 is 14 amino acids long. The germline V gene encodes CDR1 DFQATT and CDR2 SNEGSKA (reference sequence). Trimming took 3 bases from V and 5 from J; bases not matched to a gene: 6.

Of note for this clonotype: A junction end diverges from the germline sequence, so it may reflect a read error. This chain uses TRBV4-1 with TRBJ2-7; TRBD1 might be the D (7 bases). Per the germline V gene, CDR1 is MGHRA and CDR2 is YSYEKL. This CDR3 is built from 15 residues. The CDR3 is CASSRDDRDSYEQCF. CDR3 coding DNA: TGCGCCAGCAGCCGGGACGACAGGGACTCCTACGAGCAGTGCTTC.